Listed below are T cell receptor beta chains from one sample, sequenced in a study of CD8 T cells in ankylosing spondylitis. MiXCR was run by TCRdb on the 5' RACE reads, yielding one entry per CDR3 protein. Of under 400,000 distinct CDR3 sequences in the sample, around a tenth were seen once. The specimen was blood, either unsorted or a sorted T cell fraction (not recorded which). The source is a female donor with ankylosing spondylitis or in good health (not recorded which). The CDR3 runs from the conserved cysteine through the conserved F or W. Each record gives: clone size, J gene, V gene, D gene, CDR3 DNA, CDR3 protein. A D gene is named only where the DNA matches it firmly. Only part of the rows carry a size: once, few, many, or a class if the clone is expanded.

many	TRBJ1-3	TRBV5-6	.	TGTGCCAGCAGCTTGGGGGGGCTCCCTGGAAACACCATATATTTT	CASSLGGLPGNTIYF
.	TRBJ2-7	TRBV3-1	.	TGTGCCAGCAGCCAAGAGGTTTCGGGCTACGAGCAGTACTTC	CASSQEVSGYEQYF
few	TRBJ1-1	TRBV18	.	TGTGCCAGCTCACCCTCCTCCCCCAGCACTGAAGCTTTCTTT	CASSPSSPSTEAFF
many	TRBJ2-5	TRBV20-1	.	TGCAGTGCTAGGATGGACTTCCAAGAGACCCAGTACTTC	CSARMDFQETQYF
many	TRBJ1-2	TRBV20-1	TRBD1	TGCAGTGCTAACGGACAGGAAGATGGCTACACCTTC	CSANGQEDGYTF
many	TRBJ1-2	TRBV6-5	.	TGTGCCAGCAGTTATGGAACAGCTAGCTATGGCTACACCTTC	CASSYGTASYGYTF
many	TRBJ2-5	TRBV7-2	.	TGTGCCAGCAGCGCCCACCAAGAGACCCAGTACTTC	CASSAHQETQYF
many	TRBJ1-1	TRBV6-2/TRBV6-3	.	TGTGCCAGCAGTTCGACAGGACTAAGTGAAGCTTTCTTT	CASSSTGLSEAFF
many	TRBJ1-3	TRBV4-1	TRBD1	TGCGCCAGCAGCCCGGACAGGGCTGGAAACACCATATATTTT	CASSPDRAGNTIYF
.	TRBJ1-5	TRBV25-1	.	TGTGCCAGCAGTGAAGCCGGGAATCAGCCCCAGCATTTT	CASSEAGNQPQHF
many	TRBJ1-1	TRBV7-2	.	TGTGCCAGCAGCTTTCAGGGAAAGAACACTGAAGCTTTCTTT	CASSFQGKNTEAFF
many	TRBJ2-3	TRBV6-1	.	TGTGCCAGCACCCCAGGGATGACCGCCACAGATACGCAGTATTTT	CASTPGMTATDTQYF
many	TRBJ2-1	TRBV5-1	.	TGCGCCAGCAGCTTGGATTTACAGTACAATGAGCAGTTCTTC	CASSLDLQYNEQFF
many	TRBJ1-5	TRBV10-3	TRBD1	TGTGCCATCAGCGCGACAGGGCTTCAGCCCCAGCATTTT	CAISATGLQPQHF
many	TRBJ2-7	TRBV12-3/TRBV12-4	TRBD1	TGTGCCAGCAGTTTGGGACAGGGGTTATACTTC	CASSLGQGLYF
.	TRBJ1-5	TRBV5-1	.	TGCGCCAGCAGCTGGGGGCAGGGTAGCCAGCCCCAGCATTTT	CASSWGQGSQPQHF
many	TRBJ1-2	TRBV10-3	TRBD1	TGTGCCATCGAAGGGACAGGGAATGGCTACACCTTC	CAIEGTGNGYTF
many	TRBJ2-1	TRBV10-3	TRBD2	TGTGCCATCAGAGATCGGACTAGCGCCCACAATGAGCAGTTCTTC	CAIRDRTSAHNEQFF
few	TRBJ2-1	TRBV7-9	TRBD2	TGTGCCAGCAGCTGGACTAGCGGAGTCTCCAATGAGCAGTTCTTC	CASSWTSGVSNEQFF
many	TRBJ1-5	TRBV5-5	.	TGTGCCAGCAGCGGGACCGGAAACAATCAGCCCCAGCATTTT	CASSGTGNNQPQHF
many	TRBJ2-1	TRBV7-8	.	TGTGCCAGCAGCTTAAGCGGTAGGAATGAGCAGTTCTTC	CASSLSGRNEQFF
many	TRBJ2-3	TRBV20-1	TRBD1	TGCAGTGCTCCCGGACAGGGAAGCACAGATACGCAGTATTTT	CSAPGQGSTDTQYF
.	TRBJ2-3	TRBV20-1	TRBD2	TGCAGTGCTCGGAGGGGGATCGGGACTAGCGGGATTGATACTAGCACAGATACGCAGTATTTT	CSARRGIGTSGIDTSTDTQYF
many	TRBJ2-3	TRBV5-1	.	TGCGCCAGCAGCTTGGCCCTGACAGGCGGAGTAGATACGCAGTATTTT	CASSLALTGGVDTQYF